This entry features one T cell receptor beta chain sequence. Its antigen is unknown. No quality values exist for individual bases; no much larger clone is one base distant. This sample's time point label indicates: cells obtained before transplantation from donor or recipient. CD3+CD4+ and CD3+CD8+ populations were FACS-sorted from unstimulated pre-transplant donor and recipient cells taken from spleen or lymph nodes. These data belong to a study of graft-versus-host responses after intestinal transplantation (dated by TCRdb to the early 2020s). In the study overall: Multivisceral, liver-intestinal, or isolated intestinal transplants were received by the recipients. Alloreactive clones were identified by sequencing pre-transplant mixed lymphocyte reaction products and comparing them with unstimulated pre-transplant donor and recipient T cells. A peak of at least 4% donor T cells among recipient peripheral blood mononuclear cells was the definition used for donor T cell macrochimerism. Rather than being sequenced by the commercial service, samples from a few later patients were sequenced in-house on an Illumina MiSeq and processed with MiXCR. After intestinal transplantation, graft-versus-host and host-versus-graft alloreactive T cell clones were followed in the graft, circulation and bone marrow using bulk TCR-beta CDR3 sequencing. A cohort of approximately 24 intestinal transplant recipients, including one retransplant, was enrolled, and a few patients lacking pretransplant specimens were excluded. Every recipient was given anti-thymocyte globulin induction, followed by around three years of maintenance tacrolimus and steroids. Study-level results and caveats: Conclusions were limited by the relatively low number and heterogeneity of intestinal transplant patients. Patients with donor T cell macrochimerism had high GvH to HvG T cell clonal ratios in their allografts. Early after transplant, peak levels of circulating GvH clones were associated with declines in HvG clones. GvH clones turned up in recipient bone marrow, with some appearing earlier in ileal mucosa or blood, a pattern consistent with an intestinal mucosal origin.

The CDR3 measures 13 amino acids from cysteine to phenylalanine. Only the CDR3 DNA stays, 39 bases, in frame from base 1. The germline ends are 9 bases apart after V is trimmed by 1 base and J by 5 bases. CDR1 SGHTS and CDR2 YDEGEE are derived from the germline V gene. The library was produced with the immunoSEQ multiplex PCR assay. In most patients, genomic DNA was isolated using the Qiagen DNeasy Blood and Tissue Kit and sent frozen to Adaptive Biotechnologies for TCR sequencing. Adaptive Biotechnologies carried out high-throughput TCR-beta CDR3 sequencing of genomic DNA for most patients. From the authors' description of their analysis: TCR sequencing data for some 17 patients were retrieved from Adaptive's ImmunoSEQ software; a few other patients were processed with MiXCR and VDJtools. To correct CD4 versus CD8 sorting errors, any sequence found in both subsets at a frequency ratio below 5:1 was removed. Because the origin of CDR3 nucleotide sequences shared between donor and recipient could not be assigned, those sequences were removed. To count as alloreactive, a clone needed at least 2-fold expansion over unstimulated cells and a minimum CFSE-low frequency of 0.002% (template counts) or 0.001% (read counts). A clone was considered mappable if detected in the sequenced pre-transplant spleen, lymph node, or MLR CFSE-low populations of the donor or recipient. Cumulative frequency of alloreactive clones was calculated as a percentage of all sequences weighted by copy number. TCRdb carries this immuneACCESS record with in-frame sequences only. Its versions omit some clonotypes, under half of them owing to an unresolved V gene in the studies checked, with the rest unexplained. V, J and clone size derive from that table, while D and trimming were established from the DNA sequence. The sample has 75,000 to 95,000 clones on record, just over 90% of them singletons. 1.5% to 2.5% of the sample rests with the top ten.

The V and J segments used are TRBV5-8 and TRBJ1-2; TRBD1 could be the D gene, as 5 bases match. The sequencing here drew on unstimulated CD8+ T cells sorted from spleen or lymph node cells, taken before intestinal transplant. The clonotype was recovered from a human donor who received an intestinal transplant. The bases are TGTGCCAGCAGCTTGAGCAGGGTTTATGGCTACACCTTC. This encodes CASSLSRVYGYTF.